Following are 11 T cell receptor beta chains from one sample sequenced in a study of control samples from healthy donors and cancer patients. Sequenced by immunoSEQ multiplex PCR; TCRdb stores in-frame clones only, minus some. The sample records approximately 100,000 clones, more than 90% being singletons. Material for sequencing was blood. The origin of the receptors is a human donor in good health. The donor label of this sample is uncertain.

V gene TRBV7-2 combines with J gene TRBJ1-6, with unresolved D. Trimming cost V 6 bases and J 7 bases, with 7 bases left between them. This CDR3 is built from 12 residues. Looked up from germline, CDR1 is SGHTA and CDR2 is FQGNSA. The CDR3 here is CASSPWNSPLHF. The CDR3 DNA is TGTGCCAGCAGTCCCTGGAATTCACCCCTCCACTTT.

This rearrangement joins TRBV27 to TRBJ2-1, with TRBD1 matching over 7 bases. CDR1 is MNHEY and CDR2 is SMNVEV in the germline V gene (reference sequence). The CDR3 runs to 14 residues. Germline trimming cut 3 bases from V and 5 bases from J; bases unmatched to any gene: 4. Here the CDR3 reads CASSLLGTDNEQFF. The CDR3 coding sequence is TGTGCCAGCAGTTTGTTGGGGACAGACAATGAGCAGTTCTTC.

This rearrangement joins TRBV5-1 to TRBJ1-1, with 7 bases that match TRBD1. The ends lost 0 bases at V and 0 bases at J; junction bases unmatched: 2. Germline CDR1 SGHRS, CDR2 YFSETQ. The CDR3 runs 15 residues. CDR3 amino acids: CASSLDRGLNTEAFF. DNA of the CDR3: TGCGCCAGCAGCTTGGATAGGGGGCTGAACACTGAAGCTTTCTTT.

V is TRBV10-3 and J is TRBJ1-2; D is uncertain. The CDR3 is 15 residues long. V lost 7 bases and J lost 3, with 18 bases in between. The germline gives CDR1 ENHRY, CDR2 SYGVKD. CDR3 sequence reads: CAITGEKVGDYGYTF. Here the CDR3 DNA reads TGTGCCATCACCGGGGAGAAGGTTGGTGACTATGGCTACACCTTC.

The chain links TRBV7-8 to TRBJ1-3, with D unresolved. Per the germline V gene, CDR1 is SGHVS and CDR2 is FQNEAQ. The V end lost 5 bases, the J end lost 0 bases, and 11 bases lay between the germline ends. CDR3 length equals 15 residues. The CDR3 coding sequence is TGTGCCAGCAGCACTATGACATTCTCTGGAAACACCATATATTTT. Protein product: CASSTMTFSGNTIYF.

The chain uses TRBV28 and TRBJ2-7, with D unclear. The V end lost 11 bases, the J end lost 6 bases, and 17 bases lay between the germline ends. Germline loops: CDR1 MDHEN, CDR2 SYDVKM. The CDR3 runs to 12 residues. As DNA, the CDR3 is TGTGCCGCGTACAGTCCTCCCCTCGAGCAGTACTTC. Amino acids: CAAYSPPLEQYF.

The V and J genes are TRBV30 and TRBJ2-6; weak D call: TRBD1 (5 bases). V shed 4 bases and J shed 0 bases, with 10 bases lying between them. The CDR3 is 15 amino acids. CDR1 is GTSNPN, CDR2 SVGIG, per germline (reference sequence). CDR3 bases: TGTGCCTGGACGAACAGGTTCTCTGGGGCCAACGTCCTGACTTTC. It translates to CAWTNRFSGANVLTF.

This sequence joins TRBV5-1 and TRBJ2-1; the match to TRBD2 covers 9 bases. J gave up 0 bases and V 3 bases, and 13 bases lay outside the gene matches. The CDR3 is 19 amino acids. Germline V gene sequence: CDR1 SGHRS, CDR2 YFSETQ. CDR3 nucleotide sequence: TGCGCCAGCAGCTGGGCTGAGTGGGTAGCGGGGGTCTCCTACAATGAGCAGTTCTTC. Translation: CASSWAEWVAGVSYNEQFF.

This chain connects TRBV10-3 to TRBJ1-1, with D perhaps TRBD1 (5 bases). CDR3 length: 14 amino acids. CDR1 is ENHRY, CDR2 SYGVKD, per germline. The ends were cut back, 8 bases at V and 5 bases at J, with 18 bases in the middle. CDR3 coding DNA: TGTGCCATCGGGCGAATGTCGGGGGGTACTGAAGCTTTCTTT. Translated: CAIGRMSGGTEAFF.

The gene calls are TRBV7-9 and TRBJ1-1; D uncertain. Germline V gene sequence: CDR1 SEHNR, CDR2 FQNEAQ (reference sequence). This CDR3 has 13 amino acids. Trimming removed 1 base from V and 0 bases from J, with 3 bases in between. DNA for the CDR3: TGTGCCAGCAGCTTAGACATGAACACTGAAGCTTTCTTT. Translation: CASSLDMNTEAFF. Looking up the rest from reference TRBV7-9 and TRBJ1-1 gives the full variable domain: DTGVSQNPRHKITKRGQNVTFRCDPISEHNRLYWYRQTLGQGPEFLTYFQNEAQLEKSRLLSDRFSAERPKGSFSTLEIQRTEQGDSAMYLCASSLDMNTEAFFGQGTRLTVV.

The rearrangement links TRBV5-5 to TRBJ2-7; 8 bases line up with TRBD1. The J segment lost 5 bases and the V segment lost 4 bases, leaving 2 bases of the junction unmatched. Germline V lookup: CDR1 SGHKS, CDR2 YYEKEE (reference sequence). The CDR3 is 12 residues long. CDR3 nucleotides: TGTGCCAGCAGCCTGACAGGGGACGAGCAGTACTTC. Its protein is CASSLTGDEQYF.